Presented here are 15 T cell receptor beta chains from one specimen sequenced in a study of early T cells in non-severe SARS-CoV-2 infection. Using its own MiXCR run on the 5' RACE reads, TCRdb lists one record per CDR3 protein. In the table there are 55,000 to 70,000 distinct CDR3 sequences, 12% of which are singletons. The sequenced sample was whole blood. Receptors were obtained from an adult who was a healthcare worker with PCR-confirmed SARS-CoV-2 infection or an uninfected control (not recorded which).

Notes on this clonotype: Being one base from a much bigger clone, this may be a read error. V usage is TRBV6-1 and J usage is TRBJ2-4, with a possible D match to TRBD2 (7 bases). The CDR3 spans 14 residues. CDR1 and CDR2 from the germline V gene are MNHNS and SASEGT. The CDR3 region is CASNWGGAINIQYF. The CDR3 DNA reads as TGTGCCAGCAATTGGGGGGGGGCCATAAACATTCAGTACTTC.

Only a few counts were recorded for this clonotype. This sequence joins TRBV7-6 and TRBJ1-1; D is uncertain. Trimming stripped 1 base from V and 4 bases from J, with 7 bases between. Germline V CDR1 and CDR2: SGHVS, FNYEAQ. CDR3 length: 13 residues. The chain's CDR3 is CASSLGLPTEAFF. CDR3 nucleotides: TGTGCCAGCAGCTTAGGCCTACCCACTGAAGCTTTCTTT.

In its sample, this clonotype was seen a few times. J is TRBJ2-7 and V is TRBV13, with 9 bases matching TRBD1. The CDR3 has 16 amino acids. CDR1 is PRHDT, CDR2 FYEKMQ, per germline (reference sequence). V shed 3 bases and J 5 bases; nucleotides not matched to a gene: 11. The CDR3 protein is CASSFRFGTGRDEQYF. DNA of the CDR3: TGTGCCAGCAGCTTCCGTTTCGGGACAGGGAGGGACGAGCAGTACTTC.

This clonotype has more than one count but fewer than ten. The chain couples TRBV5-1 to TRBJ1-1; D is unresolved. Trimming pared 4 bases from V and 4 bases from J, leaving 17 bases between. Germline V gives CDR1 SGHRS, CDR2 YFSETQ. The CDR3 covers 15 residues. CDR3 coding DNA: TGCGCCAGCAGCACCGAGGACCCAGCGGCCACTGAAGCTTTCTTT. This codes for CASSTEDPAATEAFF.

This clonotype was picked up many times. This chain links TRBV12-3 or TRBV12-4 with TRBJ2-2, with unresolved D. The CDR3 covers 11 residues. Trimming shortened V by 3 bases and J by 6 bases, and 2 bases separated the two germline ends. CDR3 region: CASSFPGELFF. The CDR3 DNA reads TGTGCCAGCAGTTTCCCCGGGGAGCTGTTTTTT.

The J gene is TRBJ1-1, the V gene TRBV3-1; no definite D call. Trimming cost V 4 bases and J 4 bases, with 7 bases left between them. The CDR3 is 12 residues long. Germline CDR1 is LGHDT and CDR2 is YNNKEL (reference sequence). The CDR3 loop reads CASSPQSTEAFF. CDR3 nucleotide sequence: TGTGCCAGCAGCCCCCAGAGCACTGAAGCTTTCTTT.

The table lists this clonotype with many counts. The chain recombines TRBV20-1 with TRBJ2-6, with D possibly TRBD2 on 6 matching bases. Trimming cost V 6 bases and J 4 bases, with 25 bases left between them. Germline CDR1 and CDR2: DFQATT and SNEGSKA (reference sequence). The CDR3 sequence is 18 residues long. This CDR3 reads CSAPRLGGVPPGANVLTF. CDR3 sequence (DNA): TGCAGTGCCCCCCGTCTGGGGGGAGTTCCCCCGGGGGCCAACGTCCTGACTTTC.

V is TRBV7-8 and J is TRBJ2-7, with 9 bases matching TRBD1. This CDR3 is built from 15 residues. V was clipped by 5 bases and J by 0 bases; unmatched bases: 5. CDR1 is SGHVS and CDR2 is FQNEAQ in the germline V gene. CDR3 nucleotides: TGTGCCAGCAGCCAGGGACAGGGACCCTCCTACGAGCAGTACTTC. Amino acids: CASSQGQGPSYEQYF.

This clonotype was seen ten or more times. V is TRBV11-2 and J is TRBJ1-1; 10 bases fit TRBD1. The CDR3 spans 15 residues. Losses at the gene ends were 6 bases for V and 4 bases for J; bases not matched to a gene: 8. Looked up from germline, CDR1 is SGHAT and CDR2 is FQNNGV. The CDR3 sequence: CASRIPGQGSTEAFF. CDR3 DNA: TGTGCCAGCAGGATCCCGGGACAGGGGAGCACTGAAGCTTTCTTT.

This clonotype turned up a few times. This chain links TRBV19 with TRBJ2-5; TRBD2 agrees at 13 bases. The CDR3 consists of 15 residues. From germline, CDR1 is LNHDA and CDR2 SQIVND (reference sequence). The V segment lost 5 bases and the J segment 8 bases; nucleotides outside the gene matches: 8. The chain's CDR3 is CASSSSGTSGVTQYF. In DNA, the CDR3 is TGTGCCAGTAGTTCTTCCGGGACTAGCGGGGTTACCCAGTACTTC. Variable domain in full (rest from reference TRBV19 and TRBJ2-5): DGGITQSPKYLFRKEGQNVTLSCEQNLNHDAMYWYRQDPGQGLRLIYYSQIVNDFQKGDIAEGYSVSREKKESFPLTVTSAQKNPTAFYLCASSSSGTSGVTQYFGPGTRLLVL.

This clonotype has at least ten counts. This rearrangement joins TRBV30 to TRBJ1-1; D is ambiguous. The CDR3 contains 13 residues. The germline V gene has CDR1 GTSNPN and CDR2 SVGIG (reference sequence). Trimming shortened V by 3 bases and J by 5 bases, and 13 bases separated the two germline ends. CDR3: CAWSGQALTEAFF. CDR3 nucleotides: TGTGCCTGGAGCGGCCAGGCCTTGACTGAAGCTTTCTTT. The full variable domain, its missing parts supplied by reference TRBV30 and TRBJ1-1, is SQTIHQWPATLVQPVGSPLSLECTVEGTSNPNLYWYRQAAGRGLQLLFYSVGIGQISSEVPQNLSASRPQDRQFILSSKKLLLSDSGFYLCAWSGQALTEAFFGQGTRLTVV.

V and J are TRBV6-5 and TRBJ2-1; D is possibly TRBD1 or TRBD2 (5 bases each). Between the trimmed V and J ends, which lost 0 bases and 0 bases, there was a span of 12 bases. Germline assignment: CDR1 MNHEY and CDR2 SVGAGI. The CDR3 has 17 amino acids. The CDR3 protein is CASSYSAGTSSYNEQFF. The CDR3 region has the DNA TGTGCCAGCAGTTACTCAGCCGGGACCAGCTCCTACAATGAGCAGTTCTTC.

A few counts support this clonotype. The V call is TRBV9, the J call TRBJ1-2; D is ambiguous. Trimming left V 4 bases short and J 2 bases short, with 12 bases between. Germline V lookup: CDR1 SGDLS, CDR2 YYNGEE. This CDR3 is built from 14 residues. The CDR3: CASSPGRTNYGYTF. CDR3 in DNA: TGTGCCAGCAGCCCTGGCCGGACCAACTATGGCTACACCTTC.

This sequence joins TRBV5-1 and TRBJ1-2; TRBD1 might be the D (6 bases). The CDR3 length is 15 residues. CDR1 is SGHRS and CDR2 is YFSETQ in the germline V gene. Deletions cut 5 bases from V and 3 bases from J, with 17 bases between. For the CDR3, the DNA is TGCGCCAGCAGAGACCCCCGACAGGCCCACTATGGCTACACCTTC. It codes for CASRDPRQAHYGYTF.

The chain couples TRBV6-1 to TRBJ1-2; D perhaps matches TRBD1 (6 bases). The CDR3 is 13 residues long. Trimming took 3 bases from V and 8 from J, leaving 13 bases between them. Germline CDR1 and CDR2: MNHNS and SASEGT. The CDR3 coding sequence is TGTGCCAGCAGTGAGGACAGTGTAGGAGGCTACACCTTC. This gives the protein CASSEDSVGGYTF.